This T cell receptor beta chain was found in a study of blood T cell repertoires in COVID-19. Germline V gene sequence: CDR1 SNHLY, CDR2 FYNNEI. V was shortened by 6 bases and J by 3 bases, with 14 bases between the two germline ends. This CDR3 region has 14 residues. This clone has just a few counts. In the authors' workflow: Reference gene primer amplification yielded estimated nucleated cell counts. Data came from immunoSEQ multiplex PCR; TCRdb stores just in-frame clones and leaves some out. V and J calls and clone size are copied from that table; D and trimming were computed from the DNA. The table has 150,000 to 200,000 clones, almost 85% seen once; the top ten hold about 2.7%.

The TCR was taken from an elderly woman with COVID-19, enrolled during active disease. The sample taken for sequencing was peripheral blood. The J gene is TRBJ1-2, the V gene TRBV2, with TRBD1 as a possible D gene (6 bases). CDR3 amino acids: CASRGAQGDYGYTF. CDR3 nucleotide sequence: TGTGCCAGCAGGGGGGCTCAGGGTGACTATGGCTACACCTTC.